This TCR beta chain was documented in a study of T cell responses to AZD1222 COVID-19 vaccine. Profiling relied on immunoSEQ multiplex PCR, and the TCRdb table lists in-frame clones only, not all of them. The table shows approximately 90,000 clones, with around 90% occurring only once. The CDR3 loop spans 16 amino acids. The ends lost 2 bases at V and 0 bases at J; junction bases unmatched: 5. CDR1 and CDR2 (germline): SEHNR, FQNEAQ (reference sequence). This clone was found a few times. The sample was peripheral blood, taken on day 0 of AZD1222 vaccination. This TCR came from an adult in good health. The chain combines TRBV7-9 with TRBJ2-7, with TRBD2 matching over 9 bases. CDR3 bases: TGTGCCAGCAGCTTATTAGCGGGAGTAACCTCCTACGAGCAGTACTTC. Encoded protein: CASSLLAGVTSYEQYF.